These 16 T cell receptor beta chains share one sample of origin, sequenced in a study of OX40 agonist ivuxolimab in advanced cancers. Profiled with immunoSEQ multiplex PCR; TCRdb holds only in-frame clones, not every one. The data contain some 70,000 clones, 86% of them seen just once; the ten biggest clones take up approximately 2.5%. The sample consisted of CD4+ or CD8+ T cells sorted from blood, taken in a trial of the OX40 agonist ivuxolimab. These receptors were collected from an adult with an advanced solid tumor such as melanoma, head and neck, liver or kidney cancer.

V is TRBV19 and J is TRBJ1-5, with a tentative D call TRBD1 (5 bases). CDR3 length: 16 residues. The germline CDR1 and CDR2 sequences are LNHDA and SQIVND (reference sequence). V lost 4 bases and J lost 7, with 20 bases in between. CDR3 coding DNA: TGTGCCAGTAGTAAGGCTTCATCAGGGTTCTGGCAGCCCCAGCATTTT. This translates into CASSKASSGFWQPQHF. The full variable domain, with the rest looked up from reference TRBV19 and TRBJ1-5, is DGGITQSPKYLFRKEGQNVTLSCEQNLNHDAMYWYRQDPGQGLRLIYYSQIVNDFQKGDIAEGYSVSREKKESFPLTVTSAQKNPTAFYLCASSKASSGFWQPQHFGDGTRLSIL.

V is TRBV28 and J is TRBJ2-3, with 9 bases matching TRBD2. The CDR3 consists of 15 residues. Per the germline V gene, CDR1 is MDHEN and CDR2 is SYDVKM. J gave up 4 bases and V 6 bases, and 8 bases lay outside the gene matches. The CDR3 protein is CASRPGLARADTQYF. In DNA, the CDR3 is TGTGCCAGCAGGCCGGGACTAGCTAGGGCAGATACGCAGTATTTT.

This clone was found a few times. The chain links TRBV19 to TRBJ1-5; maybe TRBD1 (6 bases). V lost 3 bases and J lost 11, with 17 bases in between. Germline V gene lookup returns CDR1 LNHDA and CDR2 SQIVND (reference sequence). The CDR3 extends over 14 amino acids. This CDR3 is CASSMSGGAGAQHF. CDR3 in DNA: TGTGCCAGTAGTATGTCGGGGGGCGCGGGGGCCCAGCATTTT.

The rearrangement joins TRBV30 to TRBJ2-1; 7 bases fit TRBD2. Unmatched junction bases numbered 3, after V lost 2 bases and J lost 2 bases. Germline V gives CDR1 GTSNPN, CDR2 SVGIG (reference sequence). The CDR3 covers 14 residues. The CDR3 DNA is TGTGCCTGGAGTACCGGGGGGACCTACAATGAGCAGTTCTTC. Encoded protein: CAWSTGGTYNEQFF.

The chain carries TRBV28 and TRBJ1-2, with D maybe TRBD1 (5 bases). Trimming cost V 8 bases and J 8 bases, with 18 bases left between them. The CDR3 is made up of 13 amino acids. The germline gives CDR1 MDHEN, CDR2 SYDVKM. CDR3 coding DNA: TGTGCCAGCGTCGATTTTCGGGGCTACGGCTACACCTTC. It encodes CASVDFRGYGYTF.

This clone appeared a few times. J is TRBJ1-6 and V is TRBV6-6; 7 positions agree with TRBD1. The V gene's germline CDR1 is MNHNY and CDR2 SVGAGI (reference sequence). V lost 6 bases, J lost 5 bases, and 7 bases stayed unmatched. The CDR3 sequence is 15 residues long. CDR3 in DNA: TGTGCCAGCAGACCGGGACAGAGAAATAATTCACCCCTCCACTTT. Translation gives CASRPGQRNNSPLHF.

The chain joins TRBV6-5 to TRBJ1-5; D gene uncertain. Germline loops: CDR1 MNHEY, CDR2 SVGAGI. Trimming pared 5 bases from V and 2 bases from J, leaving 10 bases between. The CDR3 covers 14 residues. The CDR3 DNA reads TGTGCCAGCAGTGCTGATAGAGGCAATCAGCCCCAGCATTTT. This sequence encodes CASSADRGNQPQHF.

In its sample, this clone was seen once. The rearrangement joins TRBV2 to TRBJ1-6; no clear D gene. The CDR3 sequence is 18 residues long. Trimming removed 6 bases from V and 0 bases from J, with 18 bases in between. Germline V gene lookup returns CDR1 SNHLY and CDR2 FYNNEI. The CDR3: CASSERPTADSYNSPLHF. The CDR3 DNA reads as TGTGCCAGCAGCGAGAGACCTACAGCCGACTCCTATAATTCACCCCTCCACTTT.

The chain employs TRBV23-1 and TRBJ2-1, with D possibly matching TRBD2 (7 bases). TRBV23-1 is an ORF; its function is uncertain. The CDR3 is 17 amino acids. V was shortened by 0 bases and J by 1 base, with 13 bases between the two germline ends. CDR3 nucleotides: TGCGCCAGCAGTCAATCGATACGGGGGGCATCCTACAATGAGCAGTTCTTC. This translates into CASSQSIRGASYNEQFF.

This rearrangement joins TRBV5-4 to TRBJ2-4, with TRBD1 matching over 11 bases. Germline V gene lookup returns CDR1 SGHNT and CDR2 YYREEE (reference sequence). The CDR3 is made up of 18 amino acids. V dropped 5 bases and J dropped 0; count of bases not matched to a gene: 10. The CDR3 spells CASSPALGQGGAKNIQYF. As DNA, the CDR3 is TGTGCCAGCAGTCCCGCCCTGGGACAGGGGGGAGCCAAAAACATTCAGTACTTC. Full variable domain (outside the CDR3, taken from reference TRBV5-4 and TRBJ2-4): ETGVTQSPTHLIKTRGQQVTLRCSSQSGHNTVSWYQQALGQGPQFIFQYYREEENGRGNFPPRFSGLQFPNYSSELNVNALELDDSALYLCASSPALGQGGAKNIQYFGAGTRLSVL.

The chain carries TRBV5-1 and TRBJ2-5; 8 bases map to TRBD2. From germline, CDR1 is SGHRS and CDR2 YFSETQ. V lost 0 bases to trimming and J lost 1 base; unmatched junction nucleotides: 5. The CDR3 has 16 amino acids. The DNA for the CDR3 is TGCGCCAGCAGCTTGGCCGGGGGGGGCGCCCAAGAGACCCAGTACTTC. As protein: CASSLAGGGAQETQYF.

This rearrangement joins TRBV6-1 to TRBJ2-3; 8 nucleotides match TRBD1. J gave up 11 bases and V 6 bases, and 16 bases lay outside the gene matches. There are 15 residues in the CDR3. Germline V gene sequence: CDR1 MNHNS, CDR2 SASEGT. The CDR3 spells CASSQDREASGGQYF. DNA for the CDR3: TGTGCCAGCAGCCAGGACAGGGAAGCATCAGGCGGGCAGTATTTT.

This clone was seen once. The chain combines TRBV6-5 with TRBJ1-5, with D possibly matching TRBD1 (6 bases). Trimming removed 6 bases from V and 4 bases from J, with 7 bases in between. CDR1 is MNHEY and CDR2 is SVGAGI in the germline V gene. This CDR3 has 12 amino acids. The CDR3 DNA is TGTGCCAGCAGACAGGGTAATCAGCCCCAGCATTTT. Translating gives CASRQGNQPQHF.

Here the CDR3 reads CASSPVEGPETQYF. For the CDR3, the DNA is TGCGCCAGCAGCCCGGTGGAGGGTCCAGAGACCCAGTACTTC. The chain links TRBV5-1 to TRBJ2-5; weak D call: TRBD2 (6 bases). The CDR3 is 14 residues long. Germline V gene sequence: CDR1 SGHRS, CDR2 YFSETQ. Trimming cost V 4 bases and J 4 bases, with 14 bases left between them. Variable domain in full (rest from reference TRBV5-1 and TRBJ2-5): KAGVTQTPRYLIKTRGQQVTLSCSPISGHRSVSWYQQTPGQGLQFLFEYFSETQRNKGNFPGRFSGRQFSNSRSEMNVSTLELGDSALYLCASSPVEGPETQYFGPGTRLLVL.

This clone was observed a single time. The J gene is TRBJ2-5, the V gene TRBV6-4; 11 bases match TRBD1. This CDR3 contains 18 residues. The germline CDR1 and CDR2 sequences are MRHNA and SNTAGT. V gave up 5 bases and J gave up 4 bases; unmatched junction bases: 15. The chain's CDR3 is CASSLFEMAGTGGETQYF. As DNA, the CDR3 is TGTGCCAGCAGTTTATTTGAAATGGCCGGGACAGGGGGAGAGACCCAGTACTTC.

The chain carries TRBV5-6 and TRBJ1-3; D is undetermined. V was clipped by 0 bases and J by 3 bases, with 10 bases between them. CDR1 SGHDT and CDR2 YYEEEE come from the germline V gene. This CDR3 has 15 amino acids. The CDR3 DNA sequence: TGTGCCAGCAGCTTGGGGTATCGGGTTGGAAACACCATATATTTT. It specifies CASSLGYRVGNTIYF.